This T cell receptor beta chain was identified in a study of CD8 T cells in ankylosing spondylitis. V lost 0 bases to trimming and J lost 5 bases, with 11 bases between them. Germline CDR1 reads SGHNT; CDR2 reads YENEEA. The CDR3 length is 14 residues. As regards this clonotype: What it binds is not known.

Overall study results and limits: Several of the motif variants were reported before in synovial fluid and blood from reactive arthritis. Seemingly distinctive of ankylosing spondylitis blood was a TCR beta motif formed by eight highly homologous variants. The study looked at matched synovial fluid samples from ankylosing spondylitis patients. Disease-linked clones were reported to be significantly enriched there.

Making use of molecular barcodes, quantitative 5'-RACE generated TCR beta libraries. TCRdb redid the calling of the 5' RACE reads with MiXCR, one entry per CDR3 protein. The sample has 670,000 or so distinct CDR3 sequences, roughly 19% seen once. What was sequenced was blood, either unsorted or a sorted T cell fraction (not recorded which). This TCR came from a male donor with ankylosing spondylitis. The chain is built from TRBV11-3 and TRBJ2-7; D perhaps matches TRBD2 (5 bases). The CDR3 DNA sequence: TGTGCCAGCAGCTTAGATCCTAGAGGGAACGAGCAGTACTTC. Its translation: CASSLDPRGNEQYF.